These 10 T cell receptor beta chains were sequenced from one sample in a study of blood T cells in healthy people across ages. Primed by a sample-barcoded 5' primer and a J-beta primer mix, a second PCR proceeded for 7 to 11 cycles. MiXCR was run by TCRdb on the 5' RACE reads, yielding one entry per CDR3 protein. Counted here are around 650,000 distinct CDR3 sequences, 40% to 50% occurring once; the ten biggest clones make up approximately 29%. The sample comprised blood. Receptors originate from a man older than 75 in good health.

The rearrangement joins TRBV20-1 to TRBJ2-5; 11 bases line up with TRBD1. Germline V lookup: CDR1 DFQATT, CDR2 SNEGSKA (reference sequence). The junction had 13 bases not matched to a gene; V was cut back by 2 bases and J by 11 bases. This CDR3 is 15 amino acids long. The CDR3, as DNA: TGCAGTGCTAGATCAGGACAGGGGGCGATCGATGAGCAGTACTTC. The encoded protein is CSARSGQGAIDEQYF.

There are a few counts of this clonotype. The chain uses TRBV6-2 or TRBV6-3 and TRBJ2-4; D unclear. Germline V gene data show CDR1 as MNHEY and CDR2 as SVGEGT. The CDR3 is made up of 16 amino acids. V dropped 2 bases and J dropped 0 bases, with 11 bases sitting between them. The CDR3 nucleotides are TGTGCCAGCAGTTACCCGGTTGGGGTAGCCAAAAACATTCAGTACTTC. As protein: CASSYPVGVAKNIQYF.

The V call is TRBV6-5, the J call TRBJ2-4, with D maybe TRBD1 (6 bases). Germline lookup yields CDR1 MNHEY and CDR2 SVGAGI. V was pared by 6 bases and J by 8 bases, with 11 bases between. There are 12 residues in the CDR3. The CDR3 bases are TGTGCCAGCAGCCCGACAGGTTACATTCAGTACTTC. It codes for CASSPTGYIQYF.

This clonotype was picked up a small number of times. The rearrangement links TRBV20-1 to TRBJ2-7; TRBD1 or TRBD2 may be the D gene (5 bases each). V was cut by 0 bases and J by 2 bases, with 11 bases left in between. There are 14 residues in the CDR3. CDR1 DFQATT and CDR2 SNEGSKA come from the germline V gene (reference sequence). Here the CDR3 DNA reads TGCAGTGCTAGAGATGGGACGGCCACCTACGAGCAGTACTTC. This sequence encodes CSARDGTATYEQYF.

This clonotype showed up just a few times. CDR3 sequence (DNA): TGTGCCAGCAGCTTAGGACTAGTCTCCTACAATGAGCAGTTCTTC. It codes for CASSLGLVSYNEQFF. V usage is TRBV7-9 and J usage is TRBJ2-1; D is perhaps TRBD2 (6 bases). Germline-derived CDR1 and CDR2 are SEHNR and FQNEAQ (reference sequence). V was trimmed by 1 base and J by 0 bases, leaving 7 bases between them. The CDR3 extends over 15 amino acids.

This clonotype was seen a single time. The J gene is TRBJ1-1, the V gene TRBV6-8, with D possibly TRBD1 on 5 matching bases. Trimming stripped 4 bases from V and 4 bases from J, with 13 bases between. CDR3 length equals 14 residues. The germline CDR1 and CDR2 sequences are MNHGY and SAAAGT. In nucleotides, the CDR3 is TGTGCCAGCAGTTTCGACAGTCGGAGCACTGAAGCTTTCTTT. This codes for CASSFDSRSTEAFF.

The chain uses TRBV20-1 and TRBJ2-1, with 8 nucleotides matching TRBD1. The CDR3 extends over 14 amino acids. The V segment lost 0 bases and the J segment 9 bases; nucleotides outside the gene matches: 7. Germline V CDR1 and CDR2: DFQATT, SNEGSKA (reference sequence). CDR3 sequence: CSARDPTGAREQFF. The CDR3, as DNA: TGCAGTGCTAGAGACCCGACAGGGGCACGTGAGCAGTTCTTC.

In this sample, this clonotype turned up a few times. The chain carries TRBV27 and TRBJ2-7, with 9 positions matching TRBD2. CDR3 length: 14 residues. CDR1 and CDR2 from the germline V gene are MNHEY and SMNVEV (reference sequence). V lost 8 bases and J lost 3; bases outside the gene matches: 8. The CDR3 here is CASGVAGEVYEQYF. The CDR3 coding sequence is TGTGCCAGCGGAGTAGCGGGAGAAGTCTACGAGCAGTACTTC.

The count of this clonotype is one. The rearrangement links TRBV9 to TRBJ2-7; D uncertain. V was trimmed by 3 bases and J by 4 bases, leaving 11 bases between them. Looked up from germline, CDR1 is SGDLS and CDR2 is YYNGEE. The CDR3 length is 13 residues. CDR3 region: CASSARPQYEQYF. CDR3 sequence (DNA): TGTGCCAGCAGCGCCCGGCCCCAATACGAGCAGTACTTC.

This clonotype appeared many times. CDR3 sequence reads: CASTFSTGELFF. For the CDR3, the DNA is TGTGCCAGCACTTTTTCAACCGGGGAGCTGTTTTTT. V gene TRBV7-2 combines with J gene TRBJ2-2, with D uncertain. The V gene lost 7 bases and the J gene lost 5 bases, with 8 bases spanning the gap. The CDR3 totals 12 residues. The germline gives CDR1 SGHTA, CDR2 FQGNSA.